The sequence of this TCR beta chain was determined in a study of cytomegalovirus exposure and HLA in healthy donors. Deletions cut 9 bases from V and 1 base from J, with 22 bases between. The CDR3 totals 16 residues. Germline CDR1 reads SGHRS; CDR2 reads YFSETQ. Concerning this clone: As yet, its antigen is unknown.

Findings of the study overall: Within an earlier analysis, most TCR beta V segments proved productive either about 87% or about 30% of the time. The study designated roughly 160 TCR beta chains cytomegalovirus-associated. When a later analysis compared HLA-associated TCR beta chains with equally common others, the HLA-associated chains turned out to be more clonally expanded and to have lower generation probabilities. Reported results showed that the classifier diagnosed cytomegalovirus status with high specificity and sensitivity.

Primers for the PCR totalled 60 Vbeta and 13 Jbeta. Data came from immunoSEQ multiplex PCR; TCRdb stores just in-frame clones and leaves some out. The table records a few hundred thousand clones, around 83% of them present only once. The chain couples TRBV5-1 to TRBJ2-5; tentatively, D is TRBD1 (7 bases). The sample taken for sequencing was PBMCs. This clonotype was obtained from a woman aged 45 to 65 in good health and CMV-seropositive. CDR3 loop: CATQGGRSGFQETQYF. In DNA, the CDR3 is TGCGCCACTCAGGGGGGACGCTCGGGCTTCCAAGAGACCCAGTACTTC.